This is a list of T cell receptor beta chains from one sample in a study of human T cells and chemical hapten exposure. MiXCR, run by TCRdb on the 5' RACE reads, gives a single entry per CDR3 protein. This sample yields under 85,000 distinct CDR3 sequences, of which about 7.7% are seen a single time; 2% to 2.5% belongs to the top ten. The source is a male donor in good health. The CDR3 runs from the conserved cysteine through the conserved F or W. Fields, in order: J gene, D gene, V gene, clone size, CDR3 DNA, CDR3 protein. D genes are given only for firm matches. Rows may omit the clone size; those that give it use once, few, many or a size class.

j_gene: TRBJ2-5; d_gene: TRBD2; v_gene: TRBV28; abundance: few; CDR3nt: TGTGCCAGCAGTTTAAGCGGGAGTGGACAAGAGACCCAGTACTTC; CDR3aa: CASSLSGSGQETQYF
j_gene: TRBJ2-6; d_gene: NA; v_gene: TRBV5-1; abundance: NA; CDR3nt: TGCGCCAGCACTTGGACGCCTGGTGGGGCCAACGTCCTGACTTTC; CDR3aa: CASTWTPGGANVLTF
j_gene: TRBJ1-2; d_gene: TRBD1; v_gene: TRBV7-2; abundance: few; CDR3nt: TGTGCCAGCAGCGAACAGGGGCTCAATCCAAACTATGGCGACACCTTC; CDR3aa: CASSEQGLNPNYGDTF
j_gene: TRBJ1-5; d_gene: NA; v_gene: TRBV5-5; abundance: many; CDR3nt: TGTGCCAGCAGCTTGCGTTCAGGGGACGGTCAGCCCCAGCATTTT; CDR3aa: CASSLRSGDGQPQHF
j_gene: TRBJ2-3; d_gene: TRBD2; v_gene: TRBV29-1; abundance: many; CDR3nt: TGCAGCGTTGAAGACGGGGGGGCGCAGTATTTT; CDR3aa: CSVEDGGAQYF
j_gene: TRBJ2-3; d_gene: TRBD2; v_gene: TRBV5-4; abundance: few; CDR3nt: TGTGCCAGCAGTTCCCGGACTAGCGGGAGCACAGAGGACACAGATACGCAGTATTTT; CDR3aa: CASSSRTSGSTEDTDTQYF
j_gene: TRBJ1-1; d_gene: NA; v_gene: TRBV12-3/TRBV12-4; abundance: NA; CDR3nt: TGTGCCAGCACCTTATATGGGGTTGGCACTGAAGCTTTCTTT; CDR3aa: CASTLYGVGTEAFF
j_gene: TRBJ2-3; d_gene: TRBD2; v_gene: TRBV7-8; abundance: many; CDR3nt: TGTGCCAGCAGTTTGAGAGCGGGGGCGCTCACAGATACGCAGTATTTT; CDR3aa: CASSLRAGALTDTQYF
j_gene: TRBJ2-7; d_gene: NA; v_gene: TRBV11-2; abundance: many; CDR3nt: TGTGCCAGCAGCCCCAGACCAACTACCTACGAGCAGTACTTC; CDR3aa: CASSPRPTTYEQYF
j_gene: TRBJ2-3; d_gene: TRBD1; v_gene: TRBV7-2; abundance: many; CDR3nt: TGTGCCAGCAGCTCAAGACAGGGGAGGAATACGCAGTATTTT; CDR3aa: CASSSRQGRNTQYF
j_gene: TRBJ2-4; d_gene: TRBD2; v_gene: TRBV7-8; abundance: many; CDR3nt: TGTGCCAGCAGCTCCGGGGGGGCCGACAGAGTAGCCAAAAACATTCAGTACTTC; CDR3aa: CASSSGGADRVAKNIQYF
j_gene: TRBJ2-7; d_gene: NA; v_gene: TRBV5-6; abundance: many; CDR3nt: TGTGCCAGCAGCCAACCCGGACATAGCAACGAGCAGTACTTC; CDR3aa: CASSQPGHSNEQYF
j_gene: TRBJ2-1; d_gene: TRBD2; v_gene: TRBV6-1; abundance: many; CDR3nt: TGTGCCAGCAGTCCTCATAGCGGGGGGGCCGTCGATGAGCAGTTCTTC; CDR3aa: CASSPHSGGAVDEQFF
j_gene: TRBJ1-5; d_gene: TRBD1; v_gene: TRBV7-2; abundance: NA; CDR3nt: TGTGCCAGCAGCTTAGCGCAGGGGGCAGGGAGCAATCAGCCCCAGCATTTT; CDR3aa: CASSLAQGAGSNQPQHF
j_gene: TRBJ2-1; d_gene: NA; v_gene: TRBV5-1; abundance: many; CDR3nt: TGCGCCAGCAGCTTGGCGACAGGCCACTCCTACAATGAGCAGTTCTTC; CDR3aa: CASSLATGHSYNEQFF
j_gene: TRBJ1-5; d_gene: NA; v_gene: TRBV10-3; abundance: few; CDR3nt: TGTGCCATCAGCCAGGGAAGCAATCAGCCCCAGCATTTT; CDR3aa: CAISQGSNQPQHF
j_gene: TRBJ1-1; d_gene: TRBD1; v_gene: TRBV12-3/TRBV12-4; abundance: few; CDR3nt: TGTGCCAGCAGTTTAGCCCACAGGGGAGCCGCTGAAGCTTTCTTT; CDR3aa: CASSLAHRGAAEAFF
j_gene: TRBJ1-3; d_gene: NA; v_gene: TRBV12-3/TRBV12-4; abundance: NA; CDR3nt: TGTGCCAGCAGCCCCGACTCTAGGGGAAACACCATATATTTT; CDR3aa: CASSPDSRGNTIYF
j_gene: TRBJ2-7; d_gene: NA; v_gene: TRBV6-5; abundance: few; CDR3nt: TGTGCCAGCAGCCAGTCGGGGCAGAAGGAATCCGAGCAGTACTTC; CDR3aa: CASSQSGQKESEQYF
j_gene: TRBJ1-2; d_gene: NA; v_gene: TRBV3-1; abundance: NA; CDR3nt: TGTGCCAGCAGCCAAGCATCCGGGGAATGGGATGGCTACACCTTC; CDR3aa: CASSQASGEWDGYTF
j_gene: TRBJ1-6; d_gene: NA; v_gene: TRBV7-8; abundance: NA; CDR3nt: TGTGCCAGCAGCTTAGGGCCCTGGGATTCACCCCTCCACTTT; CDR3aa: CASSLGPWDSPLHF
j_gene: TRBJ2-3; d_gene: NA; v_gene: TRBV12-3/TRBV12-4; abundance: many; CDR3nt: TGTGCCAGCAGTTTGGCGACAGGCGCCACAGATACGCAGTATTTT; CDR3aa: CASSLATGATDTQYF
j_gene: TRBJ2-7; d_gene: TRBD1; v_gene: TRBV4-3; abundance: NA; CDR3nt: TGCGCCAGCAGCCAAGGGGCAGGGGGAGCCTACGAGCAGTACTTC; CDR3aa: CASSQGAGGAYEQYF
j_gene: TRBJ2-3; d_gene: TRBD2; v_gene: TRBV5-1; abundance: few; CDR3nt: TGCGCCAGCACCCTTGGGTCGCTAGCGGGAGGGCCACCCTTTACGGCTACGCAGTATTTT; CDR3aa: CASTLGSLAGGPPFTATQYF
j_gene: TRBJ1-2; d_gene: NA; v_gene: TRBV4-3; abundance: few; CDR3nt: TGCGCCAGCAGCCAAGAAACGGGCGACTATGGCTACACCTTC; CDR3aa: CASSQETGDYGYTF
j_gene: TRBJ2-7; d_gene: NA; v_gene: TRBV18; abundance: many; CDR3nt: TGTGCCAGCTCACCACGACAGTACGAGCAGTACTTC; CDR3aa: CASSPRQYEQYF
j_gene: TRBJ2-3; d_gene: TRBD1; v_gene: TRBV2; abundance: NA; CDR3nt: TGTGCCAGCAGTGATATGGACAGGGACACAGATACGCAGTATTTT; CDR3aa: CASSDMDRDTDTQYF
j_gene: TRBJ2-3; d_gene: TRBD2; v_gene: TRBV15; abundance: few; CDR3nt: TGTGCCACCAGCAGGACTAGCGGGAGCACAGATACGCAGTATTTT; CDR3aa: CATSRTSGSTDTQYF
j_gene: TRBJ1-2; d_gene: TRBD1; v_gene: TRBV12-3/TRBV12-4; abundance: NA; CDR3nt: TGTGCCAGCAGCGACAGGGGGCAGAGCTATGGCTACACCTTC; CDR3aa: CASSDRGQSYGYTF
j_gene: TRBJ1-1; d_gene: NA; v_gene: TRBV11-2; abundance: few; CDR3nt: TGTGCCAGCAGCTCTAGAGAGGGAACCAACACTGAAGCTTTCTTT; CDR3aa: CASSSREGTNTEAFF
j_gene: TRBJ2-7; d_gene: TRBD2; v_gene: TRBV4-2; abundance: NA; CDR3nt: TGTGCCAGCAGCCCCGGGACTAGCGGCGTCTCCTACGAGCAGTACTTC; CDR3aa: CASSPGTSGVSYEQYF
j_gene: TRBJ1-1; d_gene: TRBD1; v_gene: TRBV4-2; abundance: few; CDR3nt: TGTGCCAGCAGCCAATTCGAGGGGCGACAGGGCGGGCCGAACACTGAAGCTTTCTTT; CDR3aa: CASSQFEGRQGGPNTEAFF
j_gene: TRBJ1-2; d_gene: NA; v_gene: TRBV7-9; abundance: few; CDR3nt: TGTGCCAGCAGCTCTACAGACAGACCCTACACCTTC; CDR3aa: CASSSTDRPYTF
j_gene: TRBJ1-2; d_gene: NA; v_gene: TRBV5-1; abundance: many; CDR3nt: TGCGCCAGCAGCCATACGACAGGAGACCATGGCTACACCTTC; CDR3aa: CASSHTTGDHGYTF
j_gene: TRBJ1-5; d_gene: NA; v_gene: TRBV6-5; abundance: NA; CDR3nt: TGTGCCAGCAGTTCCCGGGGGGGGAATCAGCCCCAGCATTTT; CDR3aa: CASSSRGGNQPQHF
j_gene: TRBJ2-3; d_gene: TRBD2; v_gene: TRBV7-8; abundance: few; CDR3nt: TGTGCCAGCAGCTTAGACGGGGGGGCAACAGATACGCAGTATTTT; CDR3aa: CASSLDGGATDTQYF
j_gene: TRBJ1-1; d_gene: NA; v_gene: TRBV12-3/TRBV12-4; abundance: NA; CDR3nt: TGTGCCAGCAGGTTACAGGGCGCCACTGAAGCTTTCTTT; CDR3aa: CASRLQGATEAFF
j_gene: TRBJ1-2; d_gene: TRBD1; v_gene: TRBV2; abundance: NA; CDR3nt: TGTGCCAGCAGGGTGGACAGGGACGATGGCGACACCTTC; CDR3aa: CASRVDRDDGDTF
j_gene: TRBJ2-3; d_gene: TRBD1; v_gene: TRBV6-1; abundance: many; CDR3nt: TGTGCCAGCATGACAGGGGTGCCAGATACGCAGTATTTT; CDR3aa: CASMTGVPDTQYF
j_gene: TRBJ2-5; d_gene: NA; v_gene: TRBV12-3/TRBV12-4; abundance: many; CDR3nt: TGTGCCAGCAGCCCTGCCGAGGGTGCCCCCCGAGAGACCCAGTACTTC; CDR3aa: CASSPAEGAPRETQYF